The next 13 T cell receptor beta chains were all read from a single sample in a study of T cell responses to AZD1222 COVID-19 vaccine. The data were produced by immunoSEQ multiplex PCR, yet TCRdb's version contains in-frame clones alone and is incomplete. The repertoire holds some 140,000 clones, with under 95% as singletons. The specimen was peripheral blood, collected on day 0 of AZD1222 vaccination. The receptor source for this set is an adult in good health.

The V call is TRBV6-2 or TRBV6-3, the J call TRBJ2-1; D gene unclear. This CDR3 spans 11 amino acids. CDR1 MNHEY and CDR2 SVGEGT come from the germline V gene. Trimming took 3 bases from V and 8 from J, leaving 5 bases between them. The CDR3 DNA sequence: TGTGCCAGCAGTTATGGGGATGAGCAGTTCTTC. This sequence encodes CASSYGDEQFF.

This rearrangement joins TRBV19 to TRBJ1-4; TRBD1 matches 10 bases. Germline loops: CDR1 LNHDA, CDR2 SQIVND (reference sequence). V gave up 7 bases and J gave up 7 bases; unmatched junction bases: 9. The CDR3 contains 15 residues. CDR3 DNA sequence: TGTGCCAGTACCCCCCGGGACAGGGGAGGTGAAAAACTGTTTTTT. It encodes CASTPRDRGGEKLFF.

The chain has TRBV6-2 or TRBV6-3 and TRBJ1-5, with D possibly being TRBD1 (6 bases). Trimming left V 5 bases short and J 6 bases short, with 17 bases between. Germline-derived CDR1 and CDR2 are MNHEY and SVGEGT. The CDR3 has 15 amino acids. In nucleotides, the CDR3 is TGTGCCAGCAGTCCCACGGGGGGGGCCCCTCAGCCCCAGCATTTT. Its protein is CASSPTGGAPQPQHF.

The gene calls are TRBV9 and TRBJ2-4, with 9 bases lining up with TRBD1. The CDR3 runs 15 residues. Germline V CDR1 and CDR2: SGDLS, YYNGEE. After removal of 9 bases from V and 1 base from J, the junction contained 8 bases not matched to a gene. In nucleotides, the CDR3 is TGTGCCAAACACCGACAGGGGGAGGCCAAAAACATTCAGTACTTC. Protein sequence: CAKHRQGEAKNIQYF.

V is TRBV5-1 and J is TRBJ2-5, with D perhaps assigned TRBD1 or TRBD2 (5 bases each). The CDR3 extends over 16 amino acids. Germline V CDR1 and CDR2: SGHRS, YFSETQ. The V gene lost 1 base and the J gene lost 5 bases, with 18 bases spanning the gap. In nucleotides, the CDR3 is TGCGCCAGCAGCTTGTCCGGGACCCGGGGTGGTGAGACCCAGTACTTC. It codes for CASSLSGTRGGETQYF.

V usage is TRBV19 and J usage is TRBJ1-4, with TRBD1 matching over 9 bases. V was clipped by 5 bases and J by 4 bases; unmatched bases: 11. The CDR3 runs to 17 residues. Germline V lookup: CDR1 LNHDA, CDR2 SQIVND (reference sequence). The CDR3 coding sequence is TGTGCCAGTAGTGGGCATAGGCGGGGACAGGGTAATGAAAAACTGTTTTTT. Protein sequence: CASSGHRRGQGNEKLFF.

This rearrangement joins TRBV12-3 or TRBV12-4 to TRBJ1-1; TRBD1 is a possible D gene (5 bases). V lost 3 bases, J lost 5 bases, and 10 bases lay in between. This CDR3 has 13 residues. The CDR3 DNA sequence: TGTGCCAGCAGTTTCGACTGGGGGACTGAAGCTTTCTTT. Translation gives CASSFDWGTEAFF.

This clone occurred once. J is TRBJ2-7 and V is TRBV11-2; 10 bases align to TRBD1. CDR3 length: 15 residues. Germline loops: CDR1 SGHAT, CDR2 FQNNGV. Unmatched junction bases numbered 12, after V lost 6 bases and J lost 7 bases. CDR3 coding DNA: TGTGCCAGCAGACGGAGGGACAGGGGATTCGAGGAGCAGTACTTC. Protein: CASRRRDRGFEEQYF.

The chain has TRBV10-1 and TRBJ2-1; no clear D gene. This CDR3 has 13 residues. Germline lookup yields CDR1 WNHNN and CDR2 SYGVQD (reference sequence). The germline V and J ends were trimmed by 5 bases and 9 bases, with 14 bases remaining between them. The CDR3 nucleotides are TGCGCCAGCAGTCCAATGACCCGCGGTGAGCAGTTCTTC. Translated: CASSPMTRGEQFF.

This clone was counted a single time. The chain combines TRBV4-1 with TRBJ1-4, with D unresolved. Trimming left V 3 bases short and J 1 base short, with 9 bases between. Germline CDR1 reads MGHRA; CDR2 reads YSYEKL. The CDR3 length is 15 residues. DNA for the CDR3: TGCGCCAGCAGCCAGGAAATTTTAACTAATGAAAAACTGTTTTTT. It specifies CASSQEILTNEKLFF.

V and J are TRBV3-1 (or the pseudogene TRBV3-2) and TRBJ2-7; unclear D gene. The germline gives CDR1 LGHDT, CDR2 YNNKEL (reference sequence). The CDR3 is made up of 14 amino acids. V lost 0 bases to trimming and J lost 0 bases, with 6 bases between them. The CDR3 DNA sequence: TGTGCCAGCAGCCAAGATAAACGCTCCTACGAGCAGTACTTC. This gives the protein CASSQDKRSYEQYF.

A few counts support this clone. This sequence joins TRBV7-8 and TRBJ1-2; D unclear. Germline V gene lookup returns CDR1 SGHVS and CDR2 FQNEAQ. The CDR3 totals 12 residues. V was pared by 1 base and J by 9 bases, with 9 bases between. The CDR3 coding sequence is TGTGCCAGCAGCTTAGAAGACCGAAGCTACACCTTC. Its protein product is CASSLEDRSYTF.

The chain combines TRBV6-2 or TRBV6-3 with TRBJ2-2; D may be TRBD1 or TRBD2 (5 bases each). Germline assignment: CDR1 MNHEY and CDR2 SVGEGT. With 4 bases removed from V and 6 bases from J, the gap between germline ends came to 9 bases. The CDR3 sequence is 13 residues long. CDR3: CASSFGAAGELFF. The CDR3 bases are TGTGCCAGCAGTTTCGGGGCGGCCGGGGAGCTGTTTTTT.